Each of the 30 T cell receptor beta chains below was sequenced from the same sample in a study of blood T cell repertoires in COVID-19. Generated by immunoSEQ multiplex PCR, the TCRdb table keeps only in-frame clones and is missing some. Found here are 310,000 or so clones, approximately 89% of them singletons; the top ten hold over 2%. The sample was peripheral blood. Receptors were obtained from a woman aged 25-40 years with COVID-19, enrolled during active disease.

This clone was seen a single time. This rearrangement joins TRBV6-5 to TRBJ2-7; 11 bases align to TRBD1. Germline CDR1 MNHEY, CDR2 SVGAGI. This CDR3 comprises 15 residues. Trimming at V came to 2 bases and at J to 4 bases, leaving 4 bases not matched to a gene. The chain's CDR3 is CASSYARDRGYEQYF. CDR3 nucleotides: TGTGCCAGCAGTTACGCCCGGGACAGGGGGTACGAGCAGTACTTC.

This sequence joins TRBV6-5 and TRBJ1-5; possible D gene TRBD1, 6 bases. CDR3 size: 14 residues. CDR1 and CDR2 from the germline V gene are MNHEY and SVGAGI. V lost 2 bases and J 5 bases, leaving 10 bases between the germline ends. The CDR3 DNA follows: TGTGCCAGCAGTTACGAGGCAGGGGATCAGCCCCAGCATTTT. Encoded protein: CASSYEAGDQPQHF.

This clone appeared once. J is TRBJ1-5 and V is TRBV9, with 11 bases identical to TRBD1. Germline CDR1 SGDLS, CDR2 YYNGEE. The V and J ends lost 4 bases and 5 bases, in that order; junction bases with no gene match: 2. This CDR3 region has 14 residues. Here the CDR3 reads CASSRTGGDQPQHF. CDR3 in DNA: TGTGCCAGCAGCCGGACAGGGGGCGATCAGCCCCAGCATTTT.

V gene TRBV25-1 combines with J gene TRBJ1-2; the D is unclear. Germline V CDR1 and CDR2: MGHDK, SYGVNS. This CDR3 contains 13 residues. V lost 5 bases and J lost 4, with 11 bases in between. CDR3 DNA sequence: TGTGCCAGCAGTCCAGGTGGTCCCTATGGCTACACCTTC. It yields the protein CASSPGGPYGYTF.

Only a few counts were recorded for this clone. V gene TRBV28 combines with J gene TRBJ1-1; possible D gene TRBD1, 6 bases. Trimming cost V 7 bases and J 5 bases, with 14 bases left between them. Germline CDR1 reads MDHEN; CDR2 reads SYDVKM. The CDR3 contains 13 residues. CDR3 DNA: TGTGCCAGCATCACAGGGTTAATAACTGAAGCTTTCTTT. Protein sequence: CASITGLITEAFF.

The chain links TRBV7-6 to TRBJ1-2; 9 nucleotides align to TRBD1. J gave up 4 bases and V 11 bases, and 17 bases lay outside the gene matches. The CDR3 covers 16 residues. CDR1 is SGHVS and CDR2 is FNYEAQ in the germline V gene. CDR3 sequence (DNA): TGTGCCGTCTTGGGGGACAGGGAAACCCGGCCCTATGGCTACACCTTC. Amino acid sequence: CAVLGDRETRPYGYTF.

Concerning this clone: The sample contains more than one DNA sequence encoding this CDR3. V is TRBV19 and J is TRBJ2-2; D uncertain. V was trimmed by 8 bases and J by 3 bases, leaving 4 bases between them. The CDR3 totals 11 residues. The germline V gene has CDR1 LNHDA and CDR2 SQIVND (reference sequence). The CDR3 bases are TGTGCCAGTCGTGACACCGGGGAGCTGTTTTTT. Translating it yields CASRDTGELFF.

This rearrangement joins TRBV4-1 to TRBJ1-5; 7 bases line up with TRBD1. The junction had 9 bases not matched to a gene; V was cut back by 1 base and J by 3 bases. Germline CDR1 MGHRA, CDR2 YSYEKL. The CDR3 consists of 17 residues. The CDR3 nucleotides are TGCGCCAGCAGCCAAGGCGGAGACAGGGCGATCAATCAGCCCCAGCATTTT. It encodes CASSQGGDRAINQPQHF.

This sequence joins TRBV6-4 and TRBJ2-3; 13 bases align to TRBD2. Germline values: CDR1 MRHNA, CDR2 SNTAGT. The CDR3 runs to 15 residues. Unmatched junction bases numbered 6, after V lost 10 bases and J lost 2 bases. The CDR3: CATSGLAGNTDTQYF. For the CDR3, the DNA is TGTGCCACCTCGGGACTAGCGGGAAACACAGATACGCAGTATTTT.

The V and J genes are TRBV24-1 and TRBJ2-2, with D possibly being TRBD2 (6 bases). V lost 5 bases, J lost 5 bases, and 17 bases lay in between. Germline V lookup: CDR1 KGHDR, CDR2 SFDVKD. CDR3 length: 16 residues. The CDR3 DNA is TGTGCCACCAGTGGTTGGGTGGGACTGGGGACCGGGGAGCTGTTTTTT. This codes for CATSGWVGLGTGELFF.

This chain joins TRBV11-2 and TRBJ1-1; TRBD1 matches at 7 bases. V gave up 2 bases and J gave up 8 bases; unmatched junction bases: 11. The germline V gene has CDR1 SGHAT and CDR2 FQNNGV. The CDR3 loop spans 15 amino acids. The CDR3 sequence: CASSLLGPGQSEAFF. The CDR3 DNA sequence: TGTGCCAGCAGCTTATTGGGGCCGGGACAGAGCGAAGCTTTCTTT. The whole variable domain, remainder taken from reference TRBV11-2 and TRBJ1-1, is EAGVAQSPRYKIIEKRQSVAFWCNPISGHATLYWYQQILGQGPKLLIQFQNNGVVDDSQLPKDRFSAERLKGVDSTLKIQPAKLEDSAVYLCASSLLGPGQSEAFFGQGTRLTVV.

The chain links TRBV19 to TRBJ1-1, with TRBD1 matching over 7 bases. V gave up 8 bases and J gave up 1 base; unmatched junction bases: 10. The CDR3 has 15 amino acids. Germline CDR1 and CDR2: LNHDA and SQIVND (reference sequence). CDR3 sequence reads: CASAAGGLGNTEAFF. The DNA of the CDR3 is TGTGCCAGTGCGGCAGGGGGGTTGGGGAACACTGAAGCTTTCTTT.

This clone occurred once. V gene TRBV3-1 (or the pseudogene TRBV3-2) combines with J gene TRBJ2-5, with TRBD2 matching 7 bases. The V segment lost 3 bases and the J segment 5 bases; nucleotides outside the gene matches: 12. The CDR3 extends over 16 amino acids. Per germline, CDR1 LGHDT and CDR2 YNNKEL (reference sequence). CDR3: CASSHPRLALGETQYF. The DNA of the CDR3 is TGTGCCAGCAGCCACCCCCGACTAGCTTTAGGGGAGACCCAGTACTTC.

The CDR3 is CASSANPPGQGEAFF. The CDR3 DNA reads TGTGCCAGCAGTGCAAACCCTCCAGGACAGGGCGAAGCTTTCTTT. The chain joins TRBV2 to TRBJ1-1; the match to TRBD1 covers 8 bases. Germline lookup yields CDR1 SNHLY and CDR2 FYNNEI. Trimming took 4 bases from V and 8 from J; bases not matched to a gene: 12. The CDR3 consists of 15 residues. The variable domain in full, completed from reference TRBV2 and TRBJ1-1, reads EPEVTQTPSHQVTQMGQEVILRCVPISNHLYFYWYRQILGQKVEFLVSFYNNEISEKSEIFDDQFSVERPDGSNFTLKIRSTKLEDSAMYFCASSANPPGQGEAFFGQGTRLTVV.

The chain is built from TRBV11-2 and TRBJ2-7, with D tentatively TRBD2 (5 bases). This CDR3 comprises 15 residues. V was clipped by 1 base and J by 0 bases, with 10 bases between them. CDR1 SGHAT and CDR2 FQNNGV come from the germline V gene. The CDR3 is CASSLAPGNSYEQYF. The DNA for the CDR3 is TGTGCCAGCAGCTTAGCCCCCGGGAACTCCTACGAGCAGTACTTC.

This chain uses TRBV18 with TRBJ2-7, with 16 nucleotides matching TRBD2. The ends lost 3 bases at V and 7 bases at J; junction bases unmatched: 6. CDR1 and CDR2 from the germline V gene are KGHSH and LQKENI. The length of the CDR3 is 16 residues. The CDR3 loop is CASSPAGLAGGVEQYF. The CDR3 DNA follows: TGTGCCAGCTCACCTGCGGGACTAGCGGGAGGGGTTGAGCAGTACTTC.

The V gene is TRBV7-9, the J gene TRBJ2-7; 7 positions match TRBD1. Germline assignment: CDR1 SEHNR and CDR2 FQNEAQ (reference sequence). V trimming: 4 bases; J trimming: 3 bases; junction bases outside the gene matches: 3. This CDR3 has 13 residues. The CDR3 here is CASSSGQSYEQYF. CDR3 nucleotide sequence: TGTGCCAGCAGCTCGGGACAGAGCTACGAGCAGTACTTC.

This chain uses TRBV10-3 with TRBJ1-5; possible D gene TRBD1, 5 bases. Trimming shortened V by 0 bases and J by 6 bases, and 12 bases separated the two germline ends. CDR3 length: 15 residues. Germline CDR1 is ENHRY and CDR2 is SYGVKD. The CDR3 loop reads CAISESKPGGQPQHF. CDR3 sequence (DNA): TGTGCCATCAGTGAGTCGAAGCCGGGGGGTCAGCCCCAGCATTTT.

This chain joins TRBV24-1 and TRBJ2-2; 8 bases are shared with TRBD2. Unmatched junction bases numbered 4, after V lost 3 bases and J lost 2 bases. CDR1 is KGHDR, CDR2 SFDVKD, per germline. The CDR3 length is 16 residues. The CDR3 DNA reads TGTGCCACCAGTGATCGTGGACTAGCTAACACCGGGGAGCTGTTTTTT. It codes for CATSDRGLANTGELFF.

The CDR3: CASSLRNSNQPQHF. The CDR3 DNA reads TGTGCCAGTAGTCTCAGGAATAGCAATCAGCCCCAGCATTTT. V is TRBV19 and J is TRBJ1-5; D not certain. V lost 5 bases and J lost 0, with 8 bases in between. Germline assignment: CDR1 LNHDA and CDR2 SQIVND (reference sequence). The CDR3 covers 14 residues. The full variable domain, rest sourced from reference TRBV19 and TRBJ1-5, is DGGITQSPKYLFRKEGQNVTLSCEQNLNHDAMYWYRQDPGQGLRLIYYSQIVNDFQKGDIAEGYSVSREKKESFPLTVTSAQKNPTAFYLCASSLRNSNQPQHFGDGTRLSIL.

This chain uses TRBV29-1 with TRBJ2-1, with D possibly TRBD1 on 5 matching bases. Trimming shortened V by 6 bases and J by 3 bases, and 6 bases separated the two germline ends. The CDR3 is 11 amino acids. Germline lookup yields CDR1 SQVTM and CDR2 ANQGSEA. The CDR3 region is CSVDSYNEQFF. Here the CDR3 DNA reads TGCAGCGTAGACAGCTACAATGAGCAGTTCTTC.

The chain has TRBV7-6 and TRBJ2-2; TRBD2 agrees at 7 bases. CDR1 SGHVS and CDR2 FNYEAQ come from the germline V gene. The CDR3 runs 15 residues. J gave up 3 bases and V 2 bases, and 3 bases lay outside the gene matches. The CDR3 sequence: CASSLTSAYTGELFF. The CDR3 DNA follows: TGTGCCAGCAGCTTAACTAGCGCATACACCGGGGAGCTGTTTTTT.

The CDR3 protein is CASGLSGGNTGELFF. For the CDR3, the DNA is TGTGCTAGTGGTCTTAGCGGAGGAAACACCGGGGAGCTGTTTTTT. The rearrangement joins TRBV12-5 to TRBJ2-2; tentatively, D is TRBD2 (6 bases). Germline CDR1 is LGHNT and CDR2 is FRNRAP. CDR3 length equals 15 residues. V lost 5 bases and J 2 bases, leaving 12 bases between the germline ends.

The CDR3 spells CATNTPGQGPNTGELFF. CDR3 sequence (DNA): TGTGCCACTAACACCCCGGGACAGGGACCCAACACCGGGGAGCTGTTTTTT. This chain links TRBV10-3 with TRBJ2-2; 9 bases are shared with TRBD1. Unmatched junction bases numbered 14, after V lost 10 bases and J lost 2 bases. The V gene's germline CDR1 is ENHRY and CDR2 SYGVKD. This CDR3 region has 17 residues.

The chain links TRBV14 to TRBJ1-5, with D possibly being TRBD1 (6 bases). Looked up from germline, CDR1 is SGHDN and CDR2 is FVKESK. The CDR3 runs 17 residues. V was clipped by 0 bases and J by 3 bases, with 15 bases between them. The CDR3 DNA sequence: TGTGCCAGCAGCCAAGATAAGGGGGAGCGATACAATCAGCCCCAGCATTTT. Translation gives CASSQDKGERYNQPQHF. Drawing the rest from reference TRBV14 and TRBJ1-5, the complete variable domain is EAGVTQFPSHSVIEKGQTVTLRCDPISGHDNLYWYRRVMGKEIKFLLHFVKESKQDESGMPNNRFLAERTGGTYSTLKVQPAELEDSGVYFCASSQDKGERYNQPQHFGDGTRLSIL.

This clone was detected a few times. The chain employs TRBV5-8 and TRBJ1-5; TRBD1 matches at 9 bases. This CDR3 spans 19 amino acids. CDR1 is SGHTS and CDR2 is YDEGEE in the germline V gene. The V and J ends lost 4 bases and 0 bases, in that order; junction bases with no gene match: 14. The DNA for the CDR3 is TGTGCCAGCAGCGATATGGGGGGACAGGGTTGGCTTAGCAATCAGCCCCAGCATTTT. It yields the protein CASSDMGGQGWLSNQPQHF.

This chain joins TRBV7-3 and TRBJ2-3; a possible D gene is TRBD2 (5 bases). Germline CDR1 is SGHTA and CDR2 is FQGTGA. The V and J ends lost 5 bases and 3 bases respectively, with 15 bases between them. This CDR3 region has 15 residues. Here the CDR3 DNA reads TGTGCCAGCAGCCCCTCGATGGGGAGAACAGATACGCAGTATTTT. Translation: CASSPSMGRTDTQYF.

V and J are TRBV7-2 and TRBJ1-2, with D possibly TRBD1 on 6 matching bases. CDR1 is SGHTA, CDR2 FQGNSA, per germline. The CDR3 contains 16 residues. V was clipped by 2 bases and J by 0 bases, with 13 bases between them. In DNA form, the CDR3 reads TGTGCCAGCAGCTTAAACAGGGACACTTCTAACTATGGCTACACCTTC. The encoded protein is CASSLNRDTSNYGYTF.

This sequence joins TRBV21-1 and TRBJ2-2; TRBD2 is the table's D call, not checked against the DNA. TRBV21-1 is an annotated pseudogene. This CDR3 has 16 amino acids. In DNA form, the CDR3 reads TGTGCCAGCAGCACCAAACAGGAGCGGGGCACCGGGGAGCTGTTTTTT. Translated: CASSTKQERGTGELFF.

The chain has TRBV15 and TRBJ1-5; a weak D match, TRBD1 (5 bases). Per the germline V gene, CDR1 is LNHNV and CDR2 is YYDKDF (reference sequence). With 5 bases removed from V and 0 bases from J, the gap between germline ends came to 11 bases. The CDR3 contains 15 residues. The CDR3 bases are TGTGCCACCAGCGGACCAGGGTATAGCAATCAGCCCCAGCATTTT. Encoded protein: CATSGPGYSNQPQHF.